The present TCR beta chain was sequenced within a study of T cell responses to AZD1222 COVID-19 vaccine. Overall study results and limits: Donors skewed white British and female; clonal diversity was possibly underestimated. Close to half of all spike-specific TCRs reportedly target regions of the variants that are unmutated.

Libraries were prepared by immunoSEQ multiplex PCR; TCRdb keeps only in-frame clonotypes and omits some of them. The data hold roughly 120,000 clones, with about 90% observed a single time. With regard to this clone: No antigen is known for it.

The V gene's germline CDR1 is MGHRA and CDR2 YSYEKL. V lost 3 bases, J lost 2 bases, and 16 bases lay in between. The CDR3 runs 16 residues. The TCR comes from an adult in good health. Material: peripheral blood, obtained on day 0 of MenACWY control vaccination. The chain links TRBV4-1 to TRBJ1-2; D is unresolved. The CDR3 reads CASSQPIIRDNYGYTF. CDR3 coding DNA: TGCGCCAGCAGCCAGCCAATTATCCGAGACAACTATGGCTACACCTTC.